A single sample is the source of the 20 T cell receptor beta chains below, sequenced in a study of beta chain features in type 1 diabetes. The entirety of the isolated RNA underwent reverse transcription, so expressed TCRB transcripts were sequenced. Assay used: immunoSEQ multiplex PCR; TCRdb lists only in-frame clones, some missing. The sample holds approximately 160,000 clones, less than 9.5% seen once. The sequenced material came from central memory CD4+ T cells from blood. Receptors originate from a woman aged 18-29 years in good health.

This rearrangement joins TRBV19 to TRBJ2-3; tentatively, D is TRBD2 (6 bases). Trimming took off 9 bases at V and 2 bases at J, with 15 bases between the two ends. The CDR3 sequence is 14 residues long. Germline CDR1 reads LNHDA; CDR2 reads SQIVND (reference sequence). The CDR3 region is CASRDSFVTDTQYF. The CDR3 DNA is TGTGCCAGCCGGGACTCCTTCGTCACAGATACGCAGTATTTT. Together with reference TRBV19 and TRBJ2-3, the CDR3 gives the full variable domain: DGGITQSPKYLFRKEGQNVTLSCEQNLNHDAMYWYRQDPGQGLRLIYYSQIVNDFQKGDIAEGYSVSREKKESFPLTVTSAQKNPTAFYLCASRDSFVTDTQYFGPGTRLTVL.

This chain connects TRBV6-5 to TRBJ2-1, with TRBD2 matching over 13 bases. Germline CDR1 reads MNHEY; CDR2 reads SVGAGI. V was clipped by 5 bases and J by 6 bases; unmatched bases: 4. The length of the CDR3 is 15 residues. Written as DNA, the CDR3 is TGTGCCAGCAGTCGCGGACTAGCGGGAGTCAATGAGCAGTTCTTC. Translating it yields CASSRGLAGVNEQFF.

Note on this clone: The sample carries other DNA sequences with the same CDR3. This chain's CDR3 is CASSIVGQLNYGYTF. CDR3 nucleotide sequence: TGTGCCAGTAGTATCGTCGGACAGCTAAACTATGGCTACACCTTC. The chain recombines TRBV19 with TRBJ1-2, with TRBD1 as a possible D gene (6 bases). Germline V lookup: CDR1 LNHDA, CDR2 SQIVND (reference sequence). Trimming removed 3 bases at V and 2 bases at J, with 13 bases between. CDR3 size: 15 residues.

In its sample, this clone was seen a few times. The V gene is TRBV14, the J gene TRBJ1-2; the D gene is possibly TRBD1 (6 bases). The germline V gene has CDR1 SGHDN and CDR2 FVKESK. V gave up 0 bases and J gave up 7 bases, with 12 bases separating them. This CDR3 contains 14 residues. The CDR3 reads CASSQDWTVSGYTF. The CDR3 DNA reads TGTGCCAGCAGCCAAGATTGGACAGTGAGTGGCTACACCTTC.

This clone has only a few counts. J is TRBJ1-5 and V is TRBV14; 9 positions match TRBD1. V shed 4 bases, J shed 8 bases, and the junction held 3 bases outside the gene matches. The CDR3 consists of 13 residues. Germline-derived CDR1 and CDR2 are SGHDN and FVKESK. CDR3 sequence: CASSLRTGEPQHF. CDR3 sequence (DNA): TGTGCCAGCAGCCTCCGGACAGGGGAGCCCCAGCATTTT.

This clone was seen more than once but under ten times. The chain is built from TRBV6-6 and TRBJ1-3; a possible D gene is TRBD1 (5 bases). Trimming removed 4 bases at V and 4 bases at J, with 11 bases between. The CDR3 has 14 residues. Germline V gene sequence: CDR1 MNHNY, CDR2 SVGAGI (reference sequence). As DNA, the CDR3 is TGTGCCAGCAGTTCCACAGGCATCGGAAACACCATATATTTT. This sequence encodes CASSSTGIGNTIYF.

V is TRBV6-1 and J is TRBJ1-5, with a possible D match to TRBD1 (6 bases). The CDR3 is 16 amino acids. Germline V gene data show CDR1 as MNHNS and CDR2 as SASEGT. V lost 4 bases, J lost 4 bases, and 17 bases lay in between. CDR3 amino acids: CASSVDPLRGNQPQHF. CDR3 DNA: TGTGCCAGCAGTGTGGACCCGCTAAGGGGGAATCAGCCCCAGCATTTT.

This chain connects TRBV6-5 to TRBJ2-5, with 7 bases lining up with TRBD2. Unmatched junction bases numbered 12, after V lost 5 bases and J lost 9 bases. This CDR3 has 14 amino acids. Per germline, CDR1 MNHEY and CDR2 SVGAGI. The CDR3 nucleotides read TGTGCCAGCAGTAACATGCAGGCCGGGGGGTCCCAGTACTTC. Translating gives CASSNMQAGGSQYF.

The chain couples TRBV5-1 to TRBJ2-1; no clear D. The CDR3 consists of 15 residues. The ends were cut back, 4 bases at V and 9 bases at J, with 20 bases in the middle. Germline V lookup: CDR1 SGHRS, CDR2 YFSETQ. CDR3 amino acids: CASSPRVRGTSEQFF. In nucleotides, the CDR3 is TGCGCCAGCAGCCCCCGTGTTCGAGGTACATCTGAGCAGTTCTTC.

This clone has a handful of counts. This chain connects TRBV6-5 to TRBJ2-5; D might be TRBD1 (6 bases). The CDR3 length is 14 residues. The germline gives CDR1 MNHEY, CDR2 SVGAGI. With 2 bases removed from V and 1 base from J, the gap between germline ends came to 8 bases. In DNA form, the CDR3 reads TGTGCCAGCAGTTACAACAGGGTCCAAGAGACCCAGTACTTC. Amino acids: CASSYNRVQETQYF.

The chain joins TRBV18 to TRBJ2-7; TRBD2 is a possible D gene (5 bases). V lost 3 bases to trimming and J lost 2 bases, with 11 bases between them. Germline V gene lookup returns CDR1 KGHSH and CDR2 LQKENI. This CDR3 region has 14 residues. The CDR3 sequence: CASSPLGEAYEQYF. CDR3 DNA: TGTGCCAGCTCACCTTTGGGAGAAGCCTACGAGCAGTACTTC.

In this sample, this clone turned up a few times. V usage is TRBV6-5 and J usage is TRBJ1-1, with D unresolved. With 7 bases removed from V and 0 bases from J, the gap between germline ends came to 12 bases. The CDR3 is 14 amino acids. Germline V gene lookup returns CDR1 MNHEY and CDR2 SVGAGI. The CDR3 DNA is TGTGCCAGCACTAAGACACGAATGAACACTGAAGCTTTCTTT. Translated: CASTKTRMNTEAFF.

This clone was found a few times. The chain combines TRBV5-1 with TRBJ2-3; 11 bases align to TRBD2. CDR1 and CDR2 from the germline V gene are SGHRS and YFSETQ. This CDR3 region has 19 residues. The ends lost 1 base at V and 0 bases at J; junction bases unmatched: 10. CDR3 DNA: TGCGCCAGCAGCTTGAGCGGTAGCGGGGGGGCCCCTAGCACAGATACGCAGTATTTT. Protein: CASSLSGSGGAPSTDTQYF.

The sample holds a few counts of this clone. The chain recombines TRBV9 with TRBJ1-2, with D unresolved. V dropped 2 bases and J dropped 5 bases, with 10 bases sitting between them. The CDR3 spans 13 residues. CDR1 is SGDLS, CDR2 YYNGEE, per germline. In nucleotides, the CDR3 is TGTGCCAGCAGCGTCGAATCGGGATATGGCTACACCTTC. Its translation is CASSVESGYGYTF.

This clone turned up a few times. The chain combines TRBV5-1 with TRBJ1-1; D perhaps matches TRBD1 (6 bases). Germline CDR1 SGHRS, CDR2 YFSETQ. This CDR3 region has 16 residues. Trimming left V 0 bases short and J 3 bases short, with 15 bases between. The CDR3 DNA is TGCGCCAGCAGCTTGGTGGGCGGCAGGGGATACACTGAAGCTTTCTTT. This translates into CASSLVGGRGYTEAFF.

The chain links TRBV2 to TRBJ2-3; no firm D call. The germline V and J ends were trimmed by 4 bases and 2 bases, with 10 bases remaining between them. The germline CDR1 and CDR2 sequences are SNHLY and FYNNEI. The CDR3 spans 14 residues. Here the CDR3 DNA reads TGTGCCAGCAGTGCACGGTTTTTCACAGATACGCAGTATTTT. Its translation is CASSARFFTDTQYF.

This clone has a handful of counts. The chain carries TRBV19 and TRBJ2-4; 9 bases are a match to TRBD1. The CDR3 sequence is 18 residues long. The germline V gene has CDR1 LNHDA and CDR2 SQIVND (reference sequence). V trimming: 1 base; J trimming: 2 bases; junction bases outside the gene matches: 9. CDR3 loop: CASSIAGGQGLSKNIQYF. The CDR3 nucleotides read TGTGCCAGTAGTATAGCTGGGGGACAGGGCCTTTCCAAAAACATTCAGTACTTC.

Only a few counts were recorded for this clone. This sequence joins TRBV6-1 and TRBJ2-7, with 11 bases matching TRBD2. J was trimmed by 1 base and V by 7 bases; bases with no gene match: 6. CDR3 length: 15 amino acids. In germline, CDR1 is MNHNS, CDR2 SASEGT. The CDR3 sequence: CASTLGLAVSYEQYF. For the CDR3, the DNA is TGTGCCAGCACCCTGGGACTAGCGGTTTCCTACGAGCAGTACTTC.

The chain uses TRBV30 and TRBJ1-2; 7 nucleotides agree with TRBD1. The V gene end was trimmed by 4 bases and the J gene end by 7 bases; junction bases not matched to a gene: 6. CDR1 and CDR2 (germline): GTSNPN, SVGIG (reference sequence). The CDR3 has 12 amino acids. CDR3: CAWTGGSSGYTF. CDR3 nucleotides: TGTGCCTGGACAGGGGGAAGTTCTGGCTACACCTTC.

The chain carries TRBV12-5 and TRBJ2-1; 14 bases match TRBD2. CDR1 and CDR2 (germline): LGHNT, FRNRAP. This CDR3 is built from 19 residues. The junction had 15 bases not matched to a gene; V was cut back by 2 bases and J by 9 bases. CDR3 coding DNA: TGTGCTAGTGGTTTGCCCGCGACTAGCGGGAGGGGGAGTGGTAGTGAGCAGTTCTTC. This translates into CASGLPATSGRGSGSEQFF.